This note documents a single T cell receptor (beta chain) sequence. Its antigen is unknown. V was clipped by 4 bases and J by 5 bases; unmatched bases: 12. CDR1 is SEHNR and CDR2 is FQNEAQ in the germline V gene (reference sequence). The CDR3 runs 16 residues. Samples were assayed with immunoSEQ v3.0 at survey level. Sequencing set out to capture roughly 35,000-50,000 T-cell genomes per sample. Clones were sequenced by immunoSEQ multiplex PCR, and TCRdb holds only the in-frame ones, with some missing. The table includes approximately 36,000 clones, roughly 87% detected once. This sample was included in a study of long-term antiretroviral therapy in people with HIV. General study results and limits: Within the repertoire, clones expanded before ART were dominant at all time points. The ART regimens used between the mid-2000s and the late 2010s may be less effective than current ones.

Treated in the United States were all of the participants with HIV. The origin of this receptor is a man aged 18 to 29 with HIV. The V gene is TRBV7-9, the J gene TRBJ2-7; 9 nucleotides match TRBD2. The sequencing here drew on unsorted PBMCs, taken 0.6 years after starting antiretroviral therapy. DNA of the CDR3: TGTGCCAGCAGCTCAAGGCCGGGACTAGCTATAAACGAGCAGTACTTC. This codes for CASSSRPGLAINEQYF.